The present T cell receptor beta chain was sequenced within a study of response to subunit inactivated influenza vaccine. TCRdb used MiXCR to reprocess the RT-PCR reads, holding one entry per CDR3 protein. The sample carries 550,000 to 600,000 distinct CDR3 sequences, approximately 12% recorded once. The CDR3 has 16 residues. Germline V gene sequence: CDR1 ENHRY, CDR2 SYGVKD. The V and J ends lost 3 bases and 5 bases, in that order; junction bases with no gene match: 10. This clonotype has ten or more counts. The sequence was collected from a man aged 50 to 59 who received an inactivated influenza vaccine. J is TRBJ2-1 and V is TRBV10-3, with 7 bases that match TRBD2. The material was PBMCs from blood, obtained on the day of vaccination. In DNA form, the CDR3 reads TGTGCCATCAGTGAACCCGGGAGCGGGGCTGACAATGAGCAGTTCTTC. It codes for CAISEPGSGADNEQFF.